The 5 T cell receptor beta chains below come from one sample, sequenced in a study of shared clonotypes between healthy human individuals. Profiled with immunoSEQ multiplex PCR; TCRdb holds only in-frame clones, not every one. Among approximately 1,500,000 clones, under 99% were seen once, and the ten largest hold 0.4% to 0.55%. Sequencing input: naive CD4+ T cells sorted from blood. Subset here: CD45RA+ positively selected. The origin of the receptors is a man between 25 and 39 years old in good health.

This rearrangement joins TRBV7-9 to TRBJ1-1; no clear D. The CDR3 spans 14 residues. Germline V CDR1 and CDR2: SEHNR, FQNEAQ (reference sequence). V was clipped by 8 bases and J by 2 bases, with 15 bases between them. The CDR3 bases are TGTGCCAGCGCCCTGCCGGGAGTAAACACTGAAGCTTTCTTT. It is translated as CASALPGVNTEAFF.

The chain uses TRBV7-6 and TRBJ2-7; D not resolved. The germline V and J ends were trimmed by 0 bases and 5 bases, with 11 bases remaining between them. The CDR3 has 14 amino acids. Per germline, CDR1 SGHVS and CDR2 FNYEAQ. DNA for the CDR3: TGTGCCAGCAGCTTAGCGGCAGAAATGAACGAGCAGTACTTC. This sequence encodes CASSLAAEMNEQYF.

V and J are TRBV14 and TRBJ1-2; 7 nucleotides agree with TRBD1. V trimming: 4 bases; J trimming: 3 bases; junction bases outside the gene matches: 8. From germline, CDR1 is SGHDN and CDR2 FVKESK. This CDR3 region has 15 residues. CDR3 nucleotide sequence: TGTGCCAGCAGCCGCCACAGGGGCGTTGACTATGGCTACACCTTC. It is translated as CASSRHRGVDYGYTF.

The rearrangement uses TRBV5-1 and TRBJ2-3; no reliable D call. The CDR3 sequence is 10 residues long. V gave up 8 bases and J gave up 4 bases, with 5 bases separating them. Germline values: CDR1 SGHRS, CDR2 YFSETQ. CDR3 residues: CARRSDTQYF. The DNA of the CDR3 is TGCGCCAGGAGGTCAGATACGCAGTATTTT.

J is TRBJ2-5 and V is TRBV28; D not resolved. V lost 3 bases, J lost 1 base, and 12 bases lay in between. CDR1 and CDR2 (germline): MDHEN, SYDVKM. The CDR3 totals 15 residues. This chain's CDR3 is CASSFLRSLQETQYF. DNA of the CDR3: TGTGCCAGCAGTTTTCTCCGGAGCCTCCAAGAGACCCAGTACTTC.